This T cell receptor (beta chain) was retrieved from a study of identical twins. One entry per CDR3 protein, called by TCRdb with MiXCR from the 5' RACE reads. The data show hundreds of thousands of distinct CDR3 sequences, about 8.9% seen once. The ends were cut back, 3 bases at V and 2 bases at J, with 14 bases in the middle. CDR1 and CDR2 from the germline V gene are SGHVS and FNYEAQ. The CDR3 consists of 16 residues. Study-level findings and limits: The models gave estimates that fell short of the out-of-frame TCR alpha sharing seen in monozygotic twins.

There are many counts of this clonotype. Its antigen is unknown. Another study also made use of these data, one on yellow fever vaccine responses in identical twins.

The chain employs TRBV7-6 and TRBJ1-3; D might be TRBD1 (5 bases). The sequence came from a woman aged 18-29 years in good health. Specimen: memory (CD45RO+) T cells sorted from blood. The CDR3 nucleotides read TGTGCCAGCAGCTTGGGAACAGGTGCTCCTGGAAACACCATATATTTT. Translated, it gives CASSLGTGAPGNTIYF.